This T cell receptor (beta chain) was sequenced in a study of shared clonotypes between healthy human individuals. The CDR3 runs to 16 residues. Losses at the gene ends were 2 bases for V and 6 bases for J; bases not matched to a gene: 13. Germline loops: CDR1 MGHDK, CDR2 SYGVNS. Clones were sequenced by immunoSEQ multiplex PCR, and TCRdb holds only the in-frame ones, with some missing. There are tens of thousands of clones in the sample; about 64% occur only once, and about 51% lies in the top ten. Remarks on this clone: Its antigen is unknown.

Findings of the study overall: The authors sampled blood alone, and tissue repertoires likely differ. Donors were few, which limited the genetic and exposure-history diversity represented.

Input material: memory CD8+ T cells sorted from blood. The subset denotes: CD45RO+ cells pooled with CCR7-negative TemRA cells. The chain employs TRBV25-1 and TRBJ2-7, with 7 positions matching TRBD2. This TCR derives from a young man in good health. The CDR3 nucleotides are TGTGCCAGCAGTGAAGGTTCTGTGGGAGGGCCTCCCGAGCAGTACTTC. It yields the protein CASSEGSVGGPPEQYF.